This TCR beta chain was sequenced in a study of control samples from healthy donors and cancer patients. Clones were read by immunoSEQ multiplex PCR, and TCRdb kept only the in-frame ones, dropping some. The table has tens of thousands of clones, around four fifths seen once. Concerning this clone: Distinct nucleotide sequences in the sample also encode this CDR3.

The germline gives CDR1 KGHSH, CDR2 LQKENI. The CDR3 contains 13 residues. The V and J ends lost 6 bases and 4 bases respectively, with 10 bases between them. The chain carries TRBV18 and TRBJ1-5, with a possible D match to TRBD1 (5 bases). The source of this sequence is a woman between 45 and 60 years old with lung cancer. Sequencing was done on a sample of PBMCs. In DNA form, the CDR3 reads TGTGCCAGCTCCCAAGACAGAAATCAGCCCCAGCATTTT. This encodes CASSQDRNQPQHF. Combining the CDR3 with reference TRBV18 and TRBJ1-5 gives the whole variable domain NAGVMQNPRHLVRRRGQEARLRCSPMKGHSHVYWYRQLPEEGLKFMVYLQKENIIDESGMPKERFSAEFPKEGPSILRIQQVVRGDSAAYFCASSQDRNQPQHFGDGTRLSIL.